This TCR beta chain was sequenced for a study of T cells in Graves' hyperthyroidism and ophthalmopathy. Study-wide background: Peripheral blood was collected at initial diagnosis, before any treatment. General study results and limits: Most clonotypes that expanded in the thyroid above 0.001 also showed up in blood.

Patients showing uncontrolled infection, other autoimmune disease, pregnancy or lactation were ineligible. Amplified TCR beta CDR3 regions came from RNA transcripts. An initial round of RT-PCR targeting the TCR CDR3 relied on the HTBI primer set. From the multiplex PCR reads, TCRdb called clonotypes with MiXCR, one entry per CDR3 protein. Of more than 600,000 distinct CDR3 sequences listed, 15% to 20% are singletons. The sample holds a few counts of this clonotype. The antigen is not known. The length of the CDR3 is 13 residues. Trimming took 1 base from V and 6 from J, leaving 7 bases between them. The germline V gene encodes CDR1 LGHDT and CDR2 YNNKEL (reference sequence).

Material: blood. The clonotype originates from a man between 18 and 29 years old with Graves' hyperthyroidism. The rearrangement uses TRBV3-1 and TRBJ2-1; D is undetermined. CDR3 protein: CASSQVALNEQFF. In nucleotides, the CDR3 is TGTGCCAGCAGCCAAGTGGCGCTCAATGAGCAGTTCTTC.